A single sample is the source of the 27 T cell receptor beta chains below, sequenced in a study of OX40 agonist ivuxolimab in advanced cancers. The protocol was immunoSEQ multiplex PCR, while the TCRdb copy is restricted to in-frame clones and leaves out a portion. The sample records about 22,000 clones, around 83% being singletons. The sample in question was CD4+ or CD8+ T cells sorted from blood, obtained in a trial of the OX40 agonist ivuxolimab. These TCRs come from an adult with an advanced solid tumor such as melanoma, head and neck, liver or kidney cancer.

Worth noting for this clone: The sample contains more than one DNA sequence encoding this CDR3. The chain combines TRBV5-1 with TRBJ2-5; D may match TRBD1 or TRBD2 (5 bases each). The CDR3 is 14 amino acids. The germline V gene encodes CDR1 SGHRS and CDR2 YFSETQ. V lost 4 bases to trimming and J lost 2 bases, with 12 bases between them. DNA for the CDR3: TGCGCCAGCAGCCCCCGGGACCAACAAGAGACCCAGTACTTC. Its translation: CASSPRDQQETQYF.

The J gene is TRBJ1-4, the V gene TRBV6-5; maybe TRBD1 (5 bases). The V gene's germline CDR1 is MNHEY and CDR2 SVGAGI. This CDR3 is 11 amino acids long. The V end was cut by 8 bases, the J end by 7 bases, with 8 bases between. The CDR3 reads CASQGGEKLFF. Here the CDR3 DNA reads TGTGCCAGCCAGGGCGGTGAAAAACTGTTTTTT.

V gene TRBV5-1 combines with J gene TRBJ2-1; D unresolved. V was cut by 4 bases and J by 6 bases, with 5 bases left in between. The CDR3 spans 11 residues. Per germline, CDR1 SGHRS and CDR2 YFSETQ. The CDR3 loop is CASSLSNEQFF. Here the CDR3 DNA reads TGCGCCAGCAGCCTCAGCAATGAGCAGTTCTTC.

The genes are TRBV13 and TRBJ1-6; no clear D gene. Trimming removed 9 bases from V and 5 bases from J, with 11 bases in between. Germline values: CDR1 PRHDT, CDR2 FYEKMQ (reference sequence). The CDR3 runs 13 residues. CDR3 loop: CASSSTHNSPLHF. CDR3 sequence (DNA): TGTGCCAGTTCCTCGACCCATAATTCACCCCTCCACTTT.

This clone counts as medium-sized (0.01 to 0.1%). The rearrangement uses TRBV7-9 and TRBJ2-7; D not certain. Trimming cost V 3 bases and J 6 bases, with 12 bases left between them. The CDR3 consists of 13 residues. The germline V gene has CDR1 SEHNR and CDR2 FQNEAQ (reference sequence). For the CDR3, the DNA is TGTGCCAGCAGCTTGTTAGGGTCGGGCGAGCAGTACTTC. This translates into CASSLLGSGEQYF. Full variable domain (outside the CDR3, taken from reference TRBV7-9 and TRBJ2-7): DTGVSQNPRHKITKRGQNVTFRCDPISEHNRLYWYRQTLGQGPEFLTYFQNEAQLEKSRLLSDRFSAERPKGSFSTLEIQRTEQGDSAMYLCASSLLGSGEQYFGPGTRLTVT.

The chain is built from TRBV29-1 and TRBJ1-2; TRBD1 matches 7 bases. Germline lookup yields CDR1 SQVTM and CDR2 ANQGSEA. V was clipped by 7 bases and J by 4 bases; unmatched bases: 12. The CDR3 contains 14 residues. CDR3 protein: CSGRFRDRIYGYTF. The CDR3 nucleotides are TGCAGCGGCCGTTTCCGGGACAGAATCTATGGCTACACCTTC.

The chain joins TRBV29-1 to TRBJ2-5; D possibly uses TRBD1 or TRBD2 (6 bases each). The CDR3 loop spans 12 amino acids. The germline V and J ends were trimmed by 5 bases and 5 bases, with 12 bases remaining between them. Germline V gene sequence: CDR1 SQVTM, CDR2 ANQGSEA. CDR3 nucleotides: TGCAGCGTTTCGGGGGCGGGGGAGACCCAGTACTTC. Its translation is CSVSGAGETQYF.

The chain couples TRBV15 to TRBJ1-4; 9 bases align to TRBD1. Per the germline V gene, CDR1 is LNHNV and CDR2 is YYDKDF (reference sequence). The CDR3 is made up of 16 amino acids. Losses at the gene ends were 0 bases for V and 8 bases for J; bases not matched to a gene: 7. CDR3 amino acids: CATSRDGSTGGEKLFF. CDR3 nucleotides: TGTGCCACCAGCAGAGATGGCAGTACAGGGGGCGAAAAACTGTTTTTT.

The J gene is TRBJ2-7, the V gene TRBV7-6, with D hard to call. Deletions cut 1 base from V and 2 bases from J, with 15 bases between. The length of the CDR3 is 16 residues. Germline V gives CDR1 SGHVS, CDR2 FNYEAQ. CDR3 coding DNA: TGTGCCAGCAGCTTAGAGTTTAGTCAATCCCCCTACGAGCAGTACTTC. This translates into CASSLEFSQSPYEQYF.

The rearrangement links TRBV11-3 to TRBJ2-3; a possible D gene is TRBD2 (5 bases). Germline-derived CDR1 and CDR2 are SGHNT and YENEEA. This CDR3 region has 14 residues. Trimming pared 5 bases from V and 8 bases from J, leaving 17 bases between. CDR3 sequence: CASSPDGEPGTQYF. CDR3 DNA: TGTGCCAGCAGCCCAGACGGGGAGCCCGGTACGCAGTATTTT. Complete variable domain (other parts from reference TRBV11-3 and TRBJ2-3): EAGVVQSPRYKIIEKKQPVAFWCNPISGHNTLYWYLQNLGQGPELLIRYENEEAVDDSQLPKDRFSAERLKGVDSTLKIQPAELGDSAVYLCASSPDGEPGTQYFGPGTRLTVL.

This clone was counted only a few times. The rearrangement links TRBV27 to TRBJ2-1, with 13 bases that match TRBD2. The CDR3 has 17 amino acids. Unmatched junction bases numbered 12, after V lost 6 bases and J lost 7 bases. Germline V gene lookup returns CDR1 MNHEY and CDR2 SMNVEV (reference sequence). CDR3 residues: CASSDLAGTSGINEQFF. CDR3 nucleotide sequence: TGTGCCAGCAGCGACCTCGCCGGGACTAGCGGGATAAATGAGCAGTTCTTC.

The chain couples TRBV5-6 to TRBJ1-4; the D gene is possibly TRBD1 (5 bases). This CDR3 has 14 residues. Germline lookup yields CDR1 SGHDT and CDR2 YYEEEE. V was clipped by 3 bases and J by 7 bases, with 13 bases between them. In DNA form, the CDR3 reads TGTGCCAGCAGCTGGGGGGGTCGCGCTGAAAAACTGTTTTTT. Protein product: CASSWGGRAEKLFF.

The chain links TRBV7-8 to TRBJ2-7; the D call may be TRBD1 or TRBD2 (5 bases each). The CDR3 is 15 amino acids. Trimming took 7 bases from V and 0 from J, leaving 16 bases between them. The germline gives CDR1 SGHVS, CDR2 FQNEAQ. CDR3 residues: CASILGWGNSYEQYF. The CDR3 bases are TGTGCCAGCATCCTTGGGTGGGGGAACTCCTACGAGCAGTACTTC.

This chain uses TRBV11-2 with TRBJ1-1, with 8 bases lining up with TRBD1. Germline trimming cut 7 bases from V and 1 base from J; bases unmatched to any gene: 17. There are 18 residues in the CDR3. Germline-derived CDR1 and CDR2 are SGHAT and FQNNGV. CDR3 region: CASKRSFGDRQRNTEAFF. CDR3 nucleotide sequence: TGTGCCAGCAAACGAAGTTTCGGGGACAGGCAACGGAACACTGAAGCTTTCTTT.

The chain carries TRBV18 and TRBJ1-2; the match to TRBD1 covers 8 bases. The V segment lost 9 bases and the J segment 5 bases; nucleotides outside the gene matches: 14. This CDR3 spans 15 amino acids. CDR1 and CDR2 from the germline V gene are KGHSH and LQKENI. In DNA form, the CDR3 reads TGTGCCAGTTCCATTGGACAGGGAAAGGGGTATGGCTACACCTTC. Amino acids: CASSIGQGKGYGYTF.

Worth noting for this clone: Germline and junction disagree at one end, which may indicate a read error. V and J are TRBV7-7 and TRBJ2-2, with 12 positions matching TRBD2. The CDR3 is 15 amino acids. CDR1 SSHAT and CDR2 FNYEAQ come from the germline V gene (reference sequence). The CDR3 spells CASSPRTSGAGELFF. CDR3 nucleotide sequence: TGTGCTAGCAGCCCCCGGACTAGCGGGGCCGGGGAGCTGTTTTTT.

This rearrangement joins TRBV10-2 to TRBJ1-5; D is unresolved. CDR3 length equals 15 residues. Germline CDR1 reads WSHSY; CDR2 reads SAAADI. V lost 4 bases to trimming and J lost 2 bases, with 12 bases between them. The DNA of the CDR3 is TGCGCCAGCAGTGTCGTGTTGGAAGGCAATCAGCCCCAGCATTTT. It specifies CASSVVLEGNQPQHF.

The chain couples TRBV2 to TRBJ2-2, with 7 bases matching TRBD2. Trimming cost V 6 bases and J 1 base; bases outside gene matches: 8. Per the germline V gene, CDR1 is SNHLY and CDR2 is FYNNEI. The CDR3 consists of 16 residues. The CDR3 spells CASRSRGGGNTGELFF. CDR3 DNA: TGTGCCAGCAGATCAAGGGGCGGGGGGAACACCGGGGAGCTGTTTTTT. Full variable domain (remainder filled in from reference TRBV2 and TRBJ2-2): EPEVTQTPSHQVTQMGQEVILRCVPISNHLYFYWYRQILGQKVEFLVSFYNNEISEKSEIFDDQFSVERPDGSNFTLKIRSTKLEDSAMYFCASRSRGGGNTGELFFGEGSRLTVL.

V gene TRBV7-9 combines with J gene TRBJ2-5; unclear D gene. CDR1 SEHNR and CDR2 FQNEAQ come from the germline V gene (reference sequence). V lost 1 base to trimming and J lost 4 bases, with 10 bases between them. The length of the CDR3 is 14 residues. The CDR3 nucleotides are TGTGCCAGCAGCTTAGTAGGGTTAAGAGAGACCCAGTACTTC. This translates into CASSLVGLRETQYF.

The chain joins TRBV11-2 to TRBJ2-7, with 9 positions matching TRBD1. Germline loops: CDR1 SGHAT, CDR2 FQNNGV. Germline trimming cut 1 base from V and 1 base from J; bases unmatched to any gene: 2. The CDR3 sequence is 15 residues long. CDR3 sequence reads: CASSLAGTGSYEQYF. CDR3 DNA sequence: TGTGCCAGCAGCTTAGCCGGGACAGGGTCCTACGAGCAGTACTTC.

The rearrangement joins TRBV12-5 to TRBJ2-6; no firm D call. Trimming removed 6 bases from V and 2 bases from J, with 5 bases in between. The CDR3 spans 13 residues. Germline loops: CDR1 LGHNT, CDR2 FRNRAP. This CDR3 reads CASGETGANVLTF. The CDR3 DNA follows: TGTGCTAGTGGCGAAACTGGGGCCAACGTCCTGACTTTC.

The chain employs TRBV5-1 and TRBJ1-1; a weak D match, TRBD1 (6 bases). V lost 4 bases, J lost 1 base, and 14 bases lay in between. Germline loops: CDR1 SGHRS, CDR2 YFSETQ. This CDR3 has 15 residues. This chain's CDR3 is CASSPRQDANTEAFF. CDR3 in DNA: TGCGCCAGCAGCCCACGACAGGACGCGAACACTGAAGCTTTCTTT.

This chain connects TRBV5-1 to TRBJ2-5, with 15 bases that match TRBD2. Losses at the gene ends were 0 bases for V and 5 bases for J; bases not matched to a gene: 11. The CDR3 loop spans 19 amino acids. Germline CDR1 and CDR2: SGHRS and YFSETQ. This CDR3 is CASSLGGTSGRRRGETQYF. The CDR3, as DNA: TGCGCCAGCAGCTTGGGCGGGACTAGCGGGAGGAGAAGAGGGGAGACCCAGTACTTC.

J is TRBJ1-6 and V is TRBV6-5; D may be TRBD1 (6 bases). Trimming cost V 5 bases and J 8 bases, with 16 bases left between them. This CDR3 has 15 amino acids. Germline CDR1 reads MNHEY; CDR2 reads SVGAGI. The CDR3 nucleotides read TGTGCCAGCAGTAATGGTGGGGGCCGGGATTCACCCCTCCACTTT. Its translation: CASSNGGGRDSPLHF.

J is TRBJ2-5 and V is TRBV28; TRBD2 aligns across 8 bases. The CDR3 has 15 residues. Trimming cost V 7 bases and J 2 bases; bases outside gene matches: 9. Germline CDR1 is MDHEN and CDR2 is SYDVKM. The CDR3 nucleotides read TGTGCCAGCAAAGCGGCGGGAGGTAGACAAGAGACCCAGTACTTC. Its translation is CASKAAGGRQETQYF.

The chain combines TRBV19 with TRBJ2-7; 10 bases map to TRBD1. V trimming: 6 bases; J trimming: 4 bases; junction bases outside the gene matches: 9. CDR3 length equals 15 residues. Germline CDR1 reads LNHDA; CDR2 reads SQIVND (reference sequence). The CDR3 here is CASSPQTGGRYEQYF. CDR3 nucleotides: TGTGCCAGTAGCCCACAGACAGGGGGCCGGTACGAGCAGTACTTC.

The chain employs TRBV6-5 and TRBJ2-5; the D gene is possibly TRBD2 (5 bases). Trimming shortened V by 2 bases and J by 12 bases, and 10 bases separated the two germline ends. Germline CDR1 reads MNHEY; CDR2 reads SVGAGI. This CDR3 has 11 residues. CDR3 region: CASSYTGIEYF. The CDR3 nucleotides read TGTGCCAGCAGTTACACGGGAATTGAGTACTTC.